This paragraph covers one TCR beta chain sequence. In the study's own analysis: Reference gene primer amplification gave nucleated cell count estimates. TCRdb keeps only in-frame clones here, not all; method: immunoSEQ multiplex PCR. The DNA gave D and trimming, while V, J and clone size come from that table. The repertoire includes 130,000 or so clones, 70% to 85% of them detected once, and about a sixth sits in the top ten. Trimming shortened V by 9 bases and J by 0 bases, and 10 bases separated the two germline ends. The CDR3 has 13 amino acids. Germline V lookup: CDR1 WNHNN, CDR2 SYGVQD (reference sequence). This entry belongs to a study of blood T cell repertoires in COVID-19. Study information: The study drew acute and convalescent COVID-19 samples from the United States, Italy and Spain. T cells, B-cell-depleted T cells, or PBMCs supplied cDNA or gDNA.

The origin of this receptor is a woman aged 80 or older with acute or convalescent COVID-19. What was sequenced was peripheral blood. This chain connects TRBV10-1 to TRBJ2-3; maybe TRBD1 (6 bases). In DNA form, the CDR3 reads TGCGCCAGTCGGGACACTAGCACAGATACGCAGTATTTT. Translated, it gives CASRDTSTDTQYF.